These 5 T cell receptor beta chains were sequenced from one sample in a study of cytomegalovirus exposure and HLA in healthy donors. It was with 60 Vbeta and 13 Jbeta primers that the PCR ran. Some clones are missing from TCRdb's copy, which holds only in-frame ones; the method was immunoSEQ multiplex PCR. The sample has some 130,000 clones, roughly four fifths seen once; the top ten hold 10% to 12%. The sequenced material came from PBMCs. These receptors originate from a male donor in good health and CMV-seropositive.

This chain uses TRBV6-5 with TRBJ1-1; D remains ambiguous. This CDR3 has 15 amino acids. Trimming took 6 bases from V and 0 from J, leaving 14 bases between them. Germline CDR1 reads MNHEY; CDR2 reads SVGAGI. The CDR3 loop is CASRKTETVNTEAFF. The CDR3 DNA is TGTGCCAGCAGGAAAACAGAGACGGTGAACACTGAAGCTTTCTTT.

The chain joins TRBV11-3 to TRBJ2-3; no definite D call. Germline lookup yields CDR1 SGHNT and CDR2 YENEEA. The V end lost 1 base, the J end lost 1 base, and 12 bases lay between the germline ends. This CDR3 spans 16 amino acids. The CDR3 is CASSLAGSGGTDTQYF. CDR3 DNA sequence: TGTGCCAGCAGCTTAGCGGGTTCTGGTGGCACAGATACGCAGTATTTT.

A note on this clone: Other DNA sequences from this sample encode an identical CDR3 as well. This chain uses TRBV15 with TRBJ1-2; D possibly corresponds to TRBD1 (5 bases). CDR1 and CDR2 (germline): LNHNV, YYDKDF (reference sequence). Trimming took 5 bases from V and 0 from J, leaving 7 bases between them. The CDR3 is 13 residues long. DNA of the CDR3: TGTGCCACCAGCCCCAGGGCTAACTATGGCTACACCTTC. Translation: CATSPRANYGYTF.

This sequence joins TRBV7-6 and TRBJ1-4; no reliable D call. The germline V gene has CDR1 SGHVS and CDR2 FNYEAQ. The V end was cut by 5 bases, the J end by 7 bases, with 11 bases between. The CDR3 length is 13 residues. CDR3 DNA: TGTGCCAGCAGCCTCCGGTCTGGTGAAAAACTGTTTTTT. As protein: CASSLRSGEKLFF.

J is TRBJ2-1 and V is TRBV5-4; 9 positions match TRBD2. The trim removed 0 bases at V and 9 bases at J, leaving 4 bases unmatched. Germline CDR1 reads SGHNT; CDR2 reads YYREEE (reference sequence). The CDR3 contains 14 residues. The CDR3 protein is CASSLALAGSEQFF. CDR3 in DNA: TGTGCCAGCAGCTTGGCTCTAGCGGGGTCTGAGCAGTTCTTC.